These T cell receptor beta chains were read from a single sample in a study of T-cell memory formation after mild COVID-19. TCRdb fed the 5' RACE reads into MiXCR, producing one record per CDR3 protein. The repertoire holds some 280,000 distinct CDR3 sequences, with about 16% as singletons. The sequencing input was PBMCs or a T cell subset sorted from them (not recorded which). These receptors all come from a man younger than 35 who had mild COVID-19 (a few samples of this study predate the infection). Cell type and time point are not known. The CDR3 runs from the conserved cysteine through the conserved F or W. Fields, in order: J gene, D gene, V gene, clone size, CDR3 DNA, CDR3 protein. The D gene is left open where the match is weak. The listing skips clone size in some rows; elsewhere it reads once, few, many or a size class.

J gene: TRBJ2-7
D gene: -
V gene: TRBV7-2
clone size: few
CDR3 DNA: TGTGCCAGCAGCTTAGTTTTCGACTTCTGGGGATACGAGCAGTACTTC
CDR3 protein: CASSLVFDFWGYEQYF

J gene: TRBJ1-3
D gene: -
V gene: TRBV7-6
clone size: many
CDR3 DNA: TGTGCCAGCAGCTTAACCCCCTTGGGGGCAGGTGGAAACACCATATATTTT
CDR3 protein: CASSLTPLGAGGNTIYF

J gene: TRBJ1-1
D gene: -
V gene: TRBV5-1
clone size: few
CDR3 DNA: TGCGCCAGCAGCTTGGCCCTCGGCGGAGACACTGAAGCTTTCTTT
CDR3 protein: CASSLALGGDTEAFF

J gene: TRBJ2-5
D gene: -
V gene: TRBV12-5
clone size: few
CDR3 DNA: TGTGCTAGTGGCCTCGTGGGCGGGGAGACCCAGTACTTC
CDR3 protein: CASGLVGGETQYF

J gene: TRBJ2-1
D gene: TRBD2
V gene: TRBV7-9
clone size: -
CDR3 DNA: TGTGCCAGCAGCCCGGATCTAGCGGGGGGGCGTAATGAGCAGTTCTTC
CDR3 protein: CASSPDLAGGRNEQFF

J gene: TRBJ1-2
D gene: -
V gene: TRBV6-5
clone size: -
CDR3 DNA: TGTGCCAGCAGCCCTTTCAGGGCTAACTATGGCTACACCTTC
CDR3 protein: CASSPFRANYGYTF

J gene: TRBJ1-2
D gene: TRBD1
V gene: TRBV6-6
clone size: -
CDR3 DNA: TGTGCCAGCAGTTACGTGGCCGGGACAGGGGTCGGCTACACCTTC
CDR3 protein: CASSYVAGTGVGYTF

J gene: TRBJ2-7
D gene: -
V gene: TRBV9
clone size: -
CDR3 DNA: TGTGCCAGCAGCGTAGGGGTCGGGGGCGCCTACGAGCAGTACTTC
CDR3 protein: CASSVGVGGAYEQYF

J gene: TRBJ1-2
D gene: TRBD1
V gene: TRBV5-1
clone size: -
CDR3 DNA: TGCGCCAGCAGCTTGGGGGACAGTTCTAACTATGGCTACACCTTC
CDR3 protein: CASSLGDSSNYGYTF

J gene: TRBJ2-5
D gene: TRBD2
V gene: TRBV12-3/TRBV12-4
clone size: -
CDR3 DNA: TGTGCCAGCAGTGGGACTAGCGGGAAGACCCAGTACTTC
CDR3 protein: CASSGTSGKTQYF

J gene: TRBJ2-5
D gene: TRBD2
V gene: TRBV27
clone size: -
CDR3 DNA: TGTGCCAGCAGTAGGAGGTTGTGGACAGCCGGGACTAGCGGGGTCAAAGAGACCCAGTACTTC
CDR3 protein: CASSRRLWTAGTSGVKETQYF

J gene: TRBJ2-5
D gene: -
V gene: TRBV4-3
clone size: few
CDR3 DNA: TGCGCCAGCAGCCAAATGGGGGGTGGAGAGACCCAGTACTTC
CDR3 protein: CASSQMGGGETQYF

J gene: TRBJ2-2
D gene: -
V gene: TRBV7-2
clone size: many
CDR3 DNA: TGTGCCAGCAGCTTAGGCGGGAACACCGGGGAGCTGTTTTTT
CDR3 protein: CASSLGGNTGELFF

J gene: TRBJ2-7
D gene: -
V gene: TRBV7-2
clone size: -
CDR3 DNA: TGTGCCAGCAGCCCAGGGTATTACGAGCAGTACTTC
CDR3 protein: CASSPGYYEQYF

J gene: TRBJ2-3
D gene: -
V gene: TRBV18
clone size: many
CDR3 DNA: TGTGCCAGCTCACCACCCGAGGGGGTAGATACGCAGTATTTT
CDR3 protein: CASSPPEGVDTQYF

J gene: TRBJ1-2
D gene: -
V gene: TRBV28
clone size: -
CDR3 DNA: TGTGCCAGCAGTTTAGAGAGCGGGGTTGGGCAATTCTATGGCTACACCTTC
CDR3 protein: CASSLESGVGQFYGYTF

J gene: TRBJ1-1
D gene: -
V gene: TRBV7-2
clone size: few
CDR3 DNA: TGTGCCAGCACCCTGAACTGGGGCACTGAAGCTTTCTTT
CDR3 protein: CASTLNWGTEAFF

J gene: TRBJ1-6
D gene: TRBD1
V gene: TRBV6-6
clone size: -
CDR3 DNA: TGTGCCAGCAGTGGACCGGGACAGCTAAATTCACCCCTCCACTTT
CDR3 protein: CASSGPGQLNSPLHF

J gene: TRBJ1-5
D gene: TRBD1
V gene: TRBV20-1
clone size: -
CDR3 DNA: TGCAGTGCTATCAGGGGGGTCGATCAGCCCCAGCATTTT
CDR3 protein: CSAIRGVDQPQHF

J gene: TRBJ2-5
D gene: -
V gene: TRBV20-1
clone size: -
CDR3 DNA: TGCAGTGCTCCCAATGGGGGCCTACAAGAGACCCAGTACTTC
CDR3 protein: CSAPNGGLQETQYF

J gene: TRBJ2-1
D gene: -
V gene: TRBV6-5
clone size: -
CDR3 DNA: TGTGCCAGCAGGACAGGTACGGGCGGATCCGGTGAGCAGTTCTTC
CDR3 protein: CASRTGTGGSGEQFF

J gene: TRBJ2-3
D gene: -
V gene: TRBV10-3
clone size: few
CDR3 DNA: TGTGCCATCAGTGAGTCGACTCTGACGGCAGATACGCAGTATTTT
CDR3 protein: CAISESTLTADTQYF

J gene: TRBJ2-4
D gene: TRBD1
V gene: TRBV4-3
clone size: few
CDR3 DNA: TGCGCCAGCAGCCAAGAATCGGACAGGCCCAACATTCAGTACTTC
CDR3 protein: CASSQESDRPNIQYF

J gene: TRBJ1-6
D gene: TRBD1
V gene: TRBV10-3
clone size: few
CDR3 DNA: TGTGCCATCAGTGCCTGGGCAGGACAGGAGAATTCACCCCTCCACTTT
CDR3 protein: CAISAWAGQENSPLHF

J gene: TRBJ1-5
D gene: -
V gene: TRBV6-6
clone size: few
CDR3 DNA: TGTGCCAGCAGTTACCTCACCAGGGATTATCAGCCCCAGCATTTT
CDR3 protein: CASSYLTRDYQPQHF

J gene: TRBJ2-7
D gene: -
V gene: TRBV7-2
clone size: few
CDR3 DNA: TGTGCCAGCAGCAAGGACGGCTACGAGCAGTACTTC
CDR3 protein: CASSKDGYEQYF

J gene: TRBJ2-7
D gene: TRBD2
V gene: TRBV3-1
clone size: -
CDR3 DNA: TGTGCCAGCAGGCCCGGGGGGATACCCTACGAGCAGTACTTC
CDR3 protein: CASRPGGIPYEQYF

J gene: TRBJ2-2
D gene: TRBD1
V gene: TRBV5-1
clone size: -
CDR3 DNA: TGCGCCAGCAGTTTGGACAGGGCGAACACCGGGGAGCTGTTTTTT
CDR3 protein: CASSLDRANTGELFF

J gene: TRBJ2-7
D gene: -
V gene: TRBV4-1
clone size: -
CDR3 DNA: TGCGCCAGCAGCCAAGGCAGCCGTTCCTACGAGCAGTACTTC
CDR3 protein: CASSQGSRSYEQYF

J gene: TRBJ1-2
D gene: -
V gene: TRBV6-5
clone size: few
CDR3 DNA: TGTGCCAGCAGTTACTCGAGTATCAGGGCGGGAGGCTACACCTTC
CDR3 protein: CASSYSSIRAGGYTF

J gene: TRBJ2-1
D gene: -
V gene: TRBV6-1
clone size: few
CDR3 DNA: TGTGCCACCAAGGTTCGGACCTACAATGAGCAGTTCTTC
CDR3 protein: CATKVRTYNEQFF

J gene: TRBJ2-3
D gene: TRBD2
V gene: TRBV5-4
clone size: -
CDR3 DNA: TGTGCCAGCAGCCTACTAGCGGGGGCCCCAGGGGATACGCAGTATTTT
CDR3 protein: CASSLLAGAPGDTQYF

J gene: TRBJ2-5
D gene: -
V gene: TRBV5-1
clone size: -
CDR3 DNA: TGCGCCAGCAGCTTGGAGGTCGGAGGGGAAGAGACCCAGTACTTC
CDR3 protein: CASSLEVGGEETQYF

J gene: TRBJ1-1
D gene: -
V gene: TRBV20-1
clone size: -
CDR3 DNA: TGCAGTGCTGACGACAGGCTGAACACTGAAGCTTTCTTT
CDR3 protein: CSADDRLNTEAFF

J gene: TRBJ1-1
D gene: -
V gene: TRBV7-2
clone size: -
CDR3 DNA: TGTGCCTCGCGCGCGACTGAAGCTTTCTTT
CDR3 protein: CASRATEAFF

J gene: TRBJ2-5
D gene: -
V gene: TRBV6-2/TRBV6-3
clone size: -
CDR3 DNA: TGTGCCAGCAGGACAATTCAGGGAAAAGAGACCCAGTACTTC
CDR3 protein: CASRTIQGKETQYF